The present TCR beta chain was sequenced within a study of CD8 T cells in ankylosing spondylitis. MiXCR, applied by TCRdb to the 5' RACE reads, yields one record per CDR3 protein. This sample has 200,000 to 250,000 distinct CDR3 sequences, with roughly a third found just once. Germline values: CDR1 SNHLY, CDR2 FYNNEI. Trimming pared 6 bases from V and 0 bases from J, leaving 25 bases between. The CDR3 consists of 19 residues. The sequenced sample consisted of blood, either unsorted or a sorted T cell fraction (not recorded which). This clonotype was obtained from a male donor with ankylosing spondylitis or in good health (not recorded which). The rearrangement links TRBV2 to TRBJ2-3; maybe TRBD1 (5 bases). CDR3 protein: CASRRQPEPTYSSTDTQYF. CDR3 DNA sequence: TGTGCCAGCAGGCGACAGCCTGAACCCACGTACTCTAGCACAGATACGCAGTATTTT.